This TCR beta chain originates from a study of control samples from healthy donors and cancer patients. This clone came up once. The same CDR3 arises from other DNA sequences in this sample as well. The method was immunoSEQ multiplex PCR; TCRdb's version includes in-frame clones alone and lacks a portion of them. Here the sample spans tens of thousands of clones, about four fifths being singletons. There are 15 residues in the CDR3. V lost 0 bases and J lost 0, with 8 bases in between. Germline-derived CDR1 and CDR2 are SGHRS and YFSETQ. The sequenced sample consisted of blood. J is TRBJ2-3 and V is TRBV5-1; D uncertain. The receptor's source is a man aged 45-65 years in good health. The CDR3 loop is CASSLGLDSTDTQYF. CDR3 DNA: TGCGCCAGCAGCTTGGGACTTGATAGCACAGATACGCAGTATTTT. Filled out from reference TRBV5-1 and TRBJ2-3, the complete variable domain reads KAGVTQTPRYLIKTRGQQVTLSCSPISGHRSVSWYQQTPGQGLQFLFEYFSETQRNKGNFPGRFSGRQFSNSRSEMNVSTLELGDSALYLCASSLGLDSTDTQYFGPGTRLTVL.